This passage covers 16 T cell receptor beta chains from one sample sequenced in a study of blood T cell repertoires in COVID-19. TCRdb's table, derived via immunoSEQ multiplex PCR, lists solely in-frame clones and lacks some. Of about 95,000 clones in the sample, approximately 84% were seen once. The sample comprised peripheral blood. The receptors come from a human donor in a cohort sampled during active COVID-19.

This chain joins TRBV19 and TRBJ2-7, with D perhaps TRBD2 (6 bases). The CDR3 totals 13 residues. The V end was cut by 5 bases, the J end by 7 bases, with 15 bases between. Germline V gene sequence: CDR1 LNHDA, CDR2 SQIVND (reference sequence). CDR3 amino acids: CASSRDSTKEQYF. Here the CDR3 DNA reads TGTGCCAGTAGTCGGGACTCAACTAAAGAGCAGTACTTC. Drawing the rest from reference TRBV19 and TRBJ2-7, the complete variable domain is DGGITQSPKYLFRKEGQNVTLSCEQNLNHDAMYWYRQDPGQGLRLIYYSQIVNDFQKGDIAEGYSVSREKKESFPLTVTSAQKNPTAFYLCASSRDSTKEQYFGPGTRLTVT.

The V gene is TRBV29-1, the J gene TRBJ2-7, with TRBD2 matching 7 bases. Germline V gene data show CDR1 as SQVTM and CDR2 as ANQGSEA. V shed 4 bases, J shed 2 bases, and the junction held 11 bases outside the gene matches. This CDR3 region has 15 residues. The chain's CDR3 is CSVATLAGAPYEQYF. In DNA form, the CDR3 reads TGCAGCGTTGCCACACTGGCGGGAGCTCCCTACGAGCAGTACTTC.

CDR3 DNA: TGTGCCAGCAGTTCTACCGTCTTCCCCTATGGCTACACCTTC. As protein: CASSSTVFPYGYTF. V usage is TRBV6-2 or TRBV6-3 and J usage is TRBJ1-2; no reliable D call. Trimming left V 4 bases short and J 4 bases short, with 13 bases between. The CDR3 runs to 14 residues. CDR1 MNHEY and CDR2 SVGEGT come from the germline V gene.

The J gene is TRBJ2-5, the V gene TRBV19, with 8 bases lining up with TRBD1. Per germline, CDR1 LNHDA and CDR2 SQIVND (reference sequence). V lost 6 bases to trimming and J lost 5 bases; unmatched junction nucleotides: 5. This CDR3 region has 13 residues. CDR3 region: CASSDRGRETQYF. CDR3 bases: TGTGCCAGTAGCGACAGGGGTAGGGAGACCCAGTACTTC.

V gene TRBV6-5 combines with J gene TRBJ1-1; TRBD1 agrees at 7 bases. Germline assignment: CDR1 MNHEY and CDR2 SVGAGI. The CDR3 length is 14 residues. V lost 4 bases, J lost 7 bases, and 9 bases stayed unmatched. The CDR3 DNA reads TGTGCCAGCAGTTCCCGGACAGGTTCGATTGAAGCTTTCTTT. It codes for CASSSRTGSIEAFF.

The V and J genes are TRBV19 and TRBJ1-1; 8 bases are a match to TRBD1. CDR3 length equals 14 residues. Germline V CDR1 and CDR2: LNHDA, SQIVND (reference sequence). The junction had 10 bases not matched to a gene; V was cut back by 6 bases and J by 7 bases. CDR3 region: CASSKPGGRGEAFF. The CDR3 DNA reads as TGTGCCAGTAGCAAACCAGGGGGCAGGGGTGAAGCTTTCTTT.

The rearrangement uses TRBV7-8 and TRBJ2-3; 11 bases line up with TRBD2. There are 17 residues in the CDR3. After removal of 5 bases from V and 2 bases from J, the junction contained 9 bases not matched to a gene. CDR1 SGHVS and CDR2 FQNEAQ come from the germline V gene. In nucleotides, the CDR3 is TGTGCCAGCAGCCCGAGACTAGCGGGGACCTCCACAGATACGCAGTATTTT. Its translation: CASSPRLAGTSTDTQYF.

This sequence joins TRBV5-4 and TRBJ2-3; 7 bases align to TRBD2. This CDR3 has 15 residues. V gave up 4 bases and J gave up 0 bases; unmatched junction bases: 5. Germline V gives CDR1 SGHNT, CDR2 YYREEE (reference sequence). CDR3 amino acids: CASSTPSGSTDTQYF. The CDR3 nucleotides are TGTGCCAGCAGCACCCCTAGCGGAAGCACAGATACGCAGTATTTT.

The chain combines TRBV7-9 with TRBJ2-5, with 10 bases lining up with TRBD1. The CDR3 totals 16 residues. Trimming at V came to 3 bases and at J to 2 bases, leaving 6 bases not matched to a gene. From germline, CDR1 is SEHNR and CDR2 FQNEAQ (reference sequence). The CDR3 DNA sequence: TGTGCCAGCAGCTTTGCCGGGACAGGGGCACAAGAGACCCAGTACTTC. It translates to CASSFAGTGAQETQYF.

This clone was recorded once. The chain carries TRBV3-1 (or the pseudogene TRBV3-2) and TRBJ1-2; D is possibly TRBD1 (5 bases). The germline V and J ends were trimmed by 4 bases and 6 bases, with 12 bases remaining between them. This CDR3 spans 13 amino acids. Germline-derived CDR1 and CDR2 are LGHDT and YNNKEL (reference sequence). DNA for the CDR3: TGTGCCAGCAGCCTCGGCGGGGGGGATGGCTACACCTTC. Its protein is CASSLGGGDGYTF.

The chain has TRBV18 and TRBJ1-6, with D unresolved. Trimming removed 2 bases at V and 1 base at J, with 9 bases between. CDR3 size: 16 residues. Germline V gives CDR1 KGHSH, CDR2 LQKENI. Here the CDR3 DNA reads TGTGCCAGCTCACCAGGCGAGGGATCCTATAATTCACCCCTCCACTTT. As protein: CASSPGEGSYNSPLHF.

V usage is TRBV19 and J usage is TRBJ1-5; no reliable D call. CDR1 is LNHDA and CDR2 is SQIVND in the germline V gene (reference sequence). The V end lost 7 bases, the J end lost 1 base, and 14 bases lay between the germline ends. This CDR3 has 15 amino acids. CDR3 protein: CASTPNGASNQPQHF. The DNA for the CDR3 is TGTGCCAGTACTCCGAACGGTGCAAGCAATCAGCCCCAGCATTTT.

V is TRBV19 and J is TRBJ1-5; D perhaps matches TRBD1 (5 bases). The V end lost 7 bases, the J end lost 0 bases, and 13 bases lay between the germline ends. CDR3 length equals 15 residues. Looked up from germline, CDR1 is LNHDA and CDR2 is SQIVND (reference sequence). CDR3 sequence reads: CASTTDSFSNQPQHF. For the CDR3, the DNA is TGTGCCAGTACCACCGACAGCTTTAGCAATCAGCCCCAGCATTTT.

The rearrangement links TRBV19 to TRBJ1-5; 11 nucleotides match TRBD1. There are 15 residues in the CDR3. After removal of 6 bases from V and 6 bases from J, the junction contained 7 bases not matched to a gene. From germline, CDR1 is LNHDA and CDR2 SQIVND (reference sequence). CDR3 residues: CASRAGQGVFQPQHF. CDR3 DNA: TGTGCCAGTAGAGCGGGACAGGGGGTGTTTCAGCCCCAGCATTTT.

The genes are TRBV19 and TRBJ1-6, with D tentatively TRBD1 (6 bases). This CDR3 contains 14 residues. Per germline, CDR1 LNHDA and CDR2 SQIVND (reference sequence). Trimming stripped 5 bases from V and 6 bases from J, with 11 bases between. The CDR3 DNA reads TGTGCCAGTAGTGTTACAGGGACTAATTCACCCCTCCACTTT. It yields the protein CASSVTGTNSPLHF. Full variable domain (outside the CDR3, taken from reference TRBV19 and TRBJ1-6): DGGITQSPKYLFRKEGQNVTLSCEQNLNHDAMYWYRQDPGQGLRLIYYSQIVNDFQKGDIAEGYSVSREKKESFPLTVTSAQKNPTAFYLCASSVTGTNSPLHFGNGTRLTVT.

The chain recombines TRBV2 with TRBJ1-1; D not resolved. V lost 6 bases, J lost 5 bases, and 19 bases lay in between. The CDR3 has 15 amino acids. Germline CDR1 reads SNHLY; CDR2 reads FYNNEI. CDR3 bases: TGTGCCAGCAGCCTCAACATCGCCGGAGGGACTGAAGCTTTCTTT. Its translation is CASSLNIAGGTEAFF.